These T cell receptor beta chains were read from a single sample in a study of blood T cell repertoires in COVID-19. The assay was immunoSEQ multiplex PCR, and TCRdb's table has in-frame clones only and misses some. Altogether 200,000 to 300,000 clones are present, about 90% being singletons, with the ten largest covering about 3.1%. The sequencing sample was made of PBMCs or T cells enriched from blood (not recorded which). Receptor source: a woman aged 35 to 49 who had been exposed to COVID-19. CDR3s include the opening cysteine and the closing phenylalanine or tryptophan. A D gene is named only where the DNA matches it firmly. Size tells how often a clone was seen (once, few, many) or the class of an expanded clone, and some rows leave it out.

CDR3nt | CDR3aa | j_gene | d_gene | abundance | v_gene
TGTGCCACCAGTGGCCCGGGACTTATGAACACCGGGGAGCTGTTTTTT | CATSGPGLMNTGELFF | TRBJ2-2 | NA | NA | TRBV24-1
TGTGCCAGTAGTATAGCGGGGACAGATGAAACTGAAGCTTTCTTT | CASSIAGTDETEAFF | TRBJ1-1 | TRBD1 | NA | TRBV19
TGTGCCAGCACCACAGGGCCTTCTGGAAACACCATATATTTT | CASTTGPSGNTIYF | TRBJ1-3 | NA | NA | TRBV3-1/TRBV3-2
TGTGCCAGCAGTGAAGGGGGACAGGGTGGGCAGCCCCAGCATTTT | CASSEGGQGGQPQHF | TRBJ1-5 | TRBD1 | NA | TRBV25-1
TGTGCCAGCAGCTTCCATAGCAATCAGCCCCAGCATTTT | CASSFHSNQPQHF | TRBJ1-5 | NA | NA | TRBV5-6
TGTGCCAGCATGCGGGGGGTAAACACTGAAGCTTTCTTT | CASMRGVNTEAFF | TRBJ1-1 | NA | NA | TRBV2
TGTGCCAGCAGCCTGGGACTAGCGGGGATTCACAATGAGCAGTTCTTC | CASSLGLAGIHNEQFF | TRBJ2-1 | TRBD2 | NA | TRBV5-6
TGTGCCAGCTCAAAAGAGCAGGGGGGAGCCTATGGCTACACCTTC | CASSKEQGGAYGYTF | TRBJ1-2 | TRBD1 | NA | TRBV18
TGCGCCAGCAGCCCCAAAGCGGCTTCCACAGATACGCAGTATTTT | CASSPKAASTDTQYF | TRBJ2-3 | NA | NA | TRBV4-3
TGTGCCTGGGAAACAGGGTGGCGTAACTATGGCTACACCTTC | CAWETGWRNYGYTF | TRBJ1-2 | NA | NA | TRBV30
TGCAGTGCTAGTCGGTTTACGGAGGGGGGGGATACGCAGTATTTT | CSASRFTEGGDTQYF | TRBJ2-3 | NA | NA | TRBV20-1
TGTGCCAGCATAGGGACAGGGGGCGAAAACACCATATATTTT | CASIGTGGENTIYF | TRBJ1-3 | TRBD1 | once | TRBV28
TGTGCCAGTAGCTATAACACCGGGGAGCTGTTTTTT | CASSYNTGELFF | TRBJ2-2 | NA | NA | TRBV19
TGTGCCAGCAGCTTATATGACAGTTTGAACACTGAAGCTTTCTTT | CASSLYDSLNTEAFF | TRBJ1-1 | NA | NA | TRBV11-3
TGTGCCAGCAGCTTCACCCTAGACCTCACAGATACGCAGTATTTT | CASSFTLDLTDTQYF | TRBJ2-3 | NA | few | TRBV5-8
TGTGCCAGCAGCTTATACAGGGTCTCCTACGAGCAGTACTTC | CASSLYRVSYEQYF | TRBJ2-7 | NA | NA | TRBV7-8
TGTGCCAGCAGCCCTGGGAGCGGGAGTACTAGAGGCACAGATACGCAGTATTTT | CASSPGSGSTRGTDTQYF | TRBJ2-3 | TRBD2 | NA | TRBV5-4
TGTGCCAGCAGTTTAGGACTCGTAAGCTCCTATAATTCACCCCTCCACTTT | CASSLGLVSSYNSPLHF | TRBJ1-6 | NA | few | TRBV27
TGTGCCAGCAGTACCGCCGGGACAGGGTTTTCTACCACCTTC | CASSTAGTGFSTTF | TRBJ1-2 | TRBD1 | NA | TRBV28
TGTGCCAGCAGCAGCTGGACAGGGGTGGACACTGAAGCTTTCTTT | CASSSWTGVDTEAFF | TRBJ1-1 | TRBD1 | NA | TRBV11-3
TGTGCCAGCAGCTCAGGCGGCGGGGAAGAGACCCAGTACTTC | CASSSGGGEETQYF | TRBJ2-5 | NA | NA | TRBV7-3
TGTGCCAGCAGTCCACTAGCGGGAGGACCCCTTGGTTCGACAGATACGCAGTATTTT | CASSPLAGGPLGSTDTQYF | TRBJ2-3 | TRBD2 | NA | TRBV6-2/TRBV6-3
TGTGCCAGCAGTCGTCGACAGGCGTATGGCTACACCTTC | CASSRRQAYGYTF | TRBJ1-2 | NA | once | TRBV6-5
TGCGCCAGCAGCCAAGAGCCGGGACAAGCTAATCAGCCCCAGCATTTT | CASSQEPGQANQPQHF | TRBJ1-5 | NA | NA | TRBV4-1
TGTGCCAGCAGTCCACGGACTACGGTGCTAGCGTTGGAGACCCAGTACTTC | CASSPRTTVLALETQYF | TRBJ2-5 | NA | NA | TRBV27
TGTGCCAGCAGCTTCGACAGGGTGATGGCTAACTATGGCTACACCTTC | CASSFDRVMANYGYTF | TRBJ1-2 | TRBD1 | NA | TRBV7-9
TGCAGTGCTAGTGTGGACAGGGCGACCTACGAGCAGTACTTC | CSASVDRATYEQYF | TRBJ2-7 | TRBD1 | NA | TRBV20-1
TGTGCCAGCAGCTTCCCGCAGCCCCAGCATTTT | CASSFPQPQHF | TRBJ1-5 | NA | NA | TRBV11-3
TGTGCCAGCAGCTTAGGGCCTCGGGGGGCCGAGCCCCAGCATTTT | CASSLGPRGAEPQHF | TRBJ1-5 | NA | NA | TRBV11-2
TGCGCCAGCAGCAGCCCCGGGACTAGCGGGGGGGAGAGCACAGATACGCAGTATTTT | CASSSPGTSGGESTDTQYF | TRBJ2-3 | TRBD2 | NA | TRBV5-1
TGTGCCAGCAGAAGACGGGACAGCGTAACTAGCAATCAGCCCCAGCATTTT | CASRRRDSVTSNQPQHF | TRBJ1-5 | TRBD1 | NA | TRBV28
TGTGCCAGCACCTCGGGAGGCGGGGGCCAATATGGCTACACCTTC | CASTSGGGGQYGYTF | TRBJ1-2 | NA | once | TRBV5-4
TGTGCCAGCAGTACCACAACAGGGTACACTGAAGCTTTCTTT | CASSTTTGYTEAFF | TRBJ1-1 | NA | NA | TRBV28
TGCGCCAGCAACTGGCACGAAGATGACACACGCTCTGAAGCTTTCTTT | CASNWHEDDTRSEAFF | TRBJ1-1 | NA | NA | TRBV4-3
TGTGCCTGGAGTTCGTCGGTCAATCAGCCCCAGCATTTT | CAWSSSVNQPQHF | TRBJ1-5 | NA | NA | TRBV30
TGCAGCGTGAGACAGGGAGTAAATGAAAAACTGTTTTTT | CSVRQGVNEKLFF | TRBJ1-4 | TRBD1 | NA | TRBV29-1
TGCAGCGTTGAAAGGAGATTGATGAACACTGAAGCTTTCTTT | CSVERRLMNTEAFF | TRBJ1-1 | NA | once | TRBV29-1
TGTGCCAGTAGCTGGGACACTGGTAGCAATCAGCCCCAGCATTTT | CASSWDTGSNQPQHF | TRBJ1-5 | NA | NA | TRBV19
TGTGCCAGCAGCGCCGGGACAGGCAATTCACCCCTCCACTTT | CASSAGTGNSPLHF | TRBJ1-6 | TRBD1 | NA | TRBV5-1
TGTGCCAGCTCACCCCAACCCACGGTGAACACTGAAGCTTTCTTT | CASSPQPTVNTEAFF | TRBJ1-1 | NA | once | TRBV18
TGTGCCAGCAGCTTAGTATCGACGGGGACCCAGTACTTC | CASSLVSTGTQYF | TRBJ2-5 | NA | NA | TRBV11-3
TGTGCCAGCAGCCCCCAGACAGGCACCTACGAGCAGTACTTC | CASSPQTGTYEQYF | TRBJ2-7 | NA | NA | TRBV7-2
TGTGCCAGCAGCTCCGACAGGGGAGAGACCCAGTACTTC | CASSSDRGETQYF | TRBJ2-5 | TRBD1 | NA | TRBV12-3/TRBV12-4
TGTGCCAGCAGGAGTGACAGGGGCGGGCTCAATGAGCAGTTCTTC | CASRSDRGGLNEQFF | TRBJ2-1 | TRBD1 | NA | TRBV5-4
TGTGCCAGCAGCTCAGACAGGGTCGGCACCATATATTTT | CASSSDRVGTIYF | TRBJ1-3 | TRBD1 | NA | TRBV11-2
TGTGCCAGCAGCCACAGGGACCGAAACTATGGCTACACCTTC | CASSHRDRNYGYTF | TRBJ1-2 | NA | NA | TRBV7-2
TGTGCCATCAGGGACAGGAGCAATTCCGGGGAGCTGTTTTTT | CAIRDRSNSGELFF | TRBJ2-2 | TRBD1 | NA | TRBV10-3
TGTGCCAGCAGCTTGCAGGGGGCTATCGCCTACACCGGGGAGCTGTTTTTT | CASSLQGAIAYTGELFF | TRBJ2-2 | TRBD1 | NA | TRBV7-9